Below, 9 T cell receptor beta chains from the same sample are listed, as sequenced in a study of T cells expressing NK-cell markers. No DNA is given; TCRdb re-called the 5' RACE reads and lists each CDR3 protein once. Its table records 500,000 or so distinct CDR3 sequences. The sequenced material came from blood T cells: a sorted CD56 or NKG2C T cell subset, CD4+ or CD8+ T cells, or bulk PBMC T cells (not recorded which). The receptors shown here come from a man aged 18 to 30 in good health.

V gene TRBV6-2 or TRBV6-3 combines with J gene TRBJ1-5. Germline V CDR1 and CDR2: MNHEY, SVGEGT. The CDR3 sequence is 13 residues long. CDR3 amino acids: CASREMGRQPQHF.

The rearrangement links TRBV5-6 to TRBJ2-2. Looked up from germline, CDR1 is SGHDT and CDR2 is YYEEEE. This CDR3 is built from 13 residues. CDR3: CASSLKEFGELFF.

CDR3 protein: CASSSHSSEGSIMADTQYF. The chain combines TRBV6-5 with TRBJ2-3; TCRdb gives TRBD2 as the D gene, but with no DNA this cannot be confirmed. In germline, CDR1 is MNHEY, CDR2 SVGAGI. The CDR3 has 19 residues.

The V gene is TRBV25-1, the J gene TRBJ2-6; TCRdb outputs TRBD1, but without DNA this stays unchecked. CDR1 and CDR2 from the germline V gene are MGHDK and SYGVNS. There are 15 residues in the CDR3. CDR3 region: CASSPGTAGANVLTF.

The V gene is TRBV6-5, the J gene TRBJ2-1. CDR3 length: 11 amino acids. Germline CDR1 is MNHEY and CDR2 is SVGAGI. The CDR3 sequence: CASSSVYEQFF.

The rearrangement joins TRBV27 to TRBJ2-4; TCRdb names TRBD1, which stays unverified in the absence of DNA. Germline assignment: CDR1 MNHEY and CDR2 SMNVEV (reference sequence). The CDR3 runs 14 residues. This CDR3 reads CASSFGRGGNIQYF.

V and J are TRBV24-1 and TRBJ2-3. This CDR3 region has 13 residues. The germline V gene encodes CDR1 KGHDR and CDR2 SFDVKD. CDR3: CATSDFFPNTQYF.

The chain uses TRBV7-9 and TRBJ2-1; TCRdb names TRBD1, which stays unverified in the absence of DNA. The CDR3 covers 12 residues. CDR1 and CDR2 from the germline V gene are SEHNR and FQNEAQ (reference sequence). This chain's CDR3 is CASSLGSGNKFF.

The chain is built from TRBV6-2 or TRBV6-3 and TRBJ2-7; TCRdb indicates TRBD2, and absent DNA this call remains unverified. CDR3 length: 14 residues. Germline-derived CDR1 and CDR2 are MNHEY and SVGEGT. CDR3 region: CATHKDYPFVEQYF.